The clone carrying this TCR beta chain has ten or more counts. Its cognate antigen is unknown. Time point indicated: newly diagnosed GD, antithyroid drugs for less than 3 months. RNA from PBMCs was the source of the TCR library. Staff took approximately 9.9 milliliters of peripheral blood and put it into EDTA tubes. Both iRepertoire HTBI primers and Arm-PCR of CDR3 regions were used to build the TCR beta libraries. From the multiplex PCR reads, TCRdb called clonotypes with MiXCR, one entry per CDR3 protein. The repertoire includes hundreds of thousands of distinct CDR3 sequences, 15% to 20% of them detected once, and roughly 35% sits in the top ten. This sample is drawn from a study of regulatory T cells in long-lasting Graves disease. Notes on the study in general: Persistent disease preferred TRBV28, TRBJ1-2 and TRBJ2-5; new disease, TRBV20-1 and TRBJ2-1.

The CDR3 has 16 amino acids. V shed 5 bases, J shed 1 base, and the junction held 10 bases outside the gene matches. From germline, CDR1 is LNHDA and CDR2 SQIVND (reference sequence). J is TRBJ1-1 and V is TRBV19, with 7 bases fitting TRBD1. Sequencing was performed on peripheral blood mononuclear cells (PBMCs), taken at new diagnosis, from a patient treated with antithyroid drugs. The receptor was isolated from a female donor with Graves disease. The CDR3 bases are TGTGCCAGTAGTCGACTCCCGGGACAGACGAACACTGAAGCTTTCTTT. It yields the protein CASSRLPGQTNTEAFF.